One and the same sample provided the 12 T cell receptor beta chains below, sequenced in a study of blood T cell repertoires in COVID-19. Libraries were prepared by immunoSEQ multiplex PCR; TCRdb keeps only in-frame clonotypes and omits some of them. Among around 250,000 clones listed, 75% to 90% were seen once. The sequenced sample consisted of peripheral blood. The receptors originated from a man aged 60 to 75 who had recovered from COVID-19.

The J gene is TRBJ2-5, the V gene TRBV24-1, with D tentatively TRBD1 (6 bases). CDR1 and CDR2 from the germline V gene are KGHDR and SFDVKD. The length of the CDR3 is 15 residues. The V end was cut by 5 bases, the J end by 5 bases, with 17 bases between. CDR3 residues: CATSVWGTPWETQYF. The CDR3 coding sequence is TGTGCCACCAGTGTTTGGGGGACACCCTGGGAGACCCAGTACTTC.

This chain links TRBV19 with TRBJ2-3, with 10 bases fitting TRBD2. CDR1 is LNHDA and CDR2 is SQIVND in the germline V gene (reference sequence). This CDR3 has 15 amino acids. The junction had 4 bases not matched to a gene; V was cut back by 5 bases and J by 2 bases. CDR3 in DNA: TGTGCCAGTAGTTCTAGCGGGGGCCCCACAGATACGCAGTATTTT. Amino acid sequence: CASSSSGGPTDTQYF.

This clone was seen more than once but under ten times. V gene TRBV3-1 (or the pseudogene TRBV3-2) combines with J gene TRBJ2-7, with 7 bases fitting TRBD2. The CDR3 extends over 14 amino acids. J was trimmed by 2 bases and V by 4 bases; bases with no gene match: 5. The germline CDR1 and CDR2 sequences are LGHDT and YNNKEL (reference sequence). The CDR3 sequence: CASSRVGGAYEQYF. The CDR3 DNA reads as TGTGCCAGCAGCCGCGTGGGGGGGGCCTACGAGCAGTACTTC.

In DNA, the CDR3 is TGTGCCAGCAGTTCGACAGGGGGCTTCCACAATGAGCAGTTCTTC. Translating it yields CASSSTGGFHNEQFF. The chain carries TRBV28 and TRBJ2-1; TRBD1 matches 10 bases. CDR3 length: 15 residues. The germline V gene encodes CDR1 MDHEN and CDR2 SYDVKM. Germline trimming cut 4 bases from V and 5 bases from J; bases unmatched to any gene: 5. The variable domain in full, with the rest retrieved from reference TRBV28 and TRBJ2-1, is DVKVTQSSRYLVKRTGEKVFLECVQDMDHENMFWYRQDPGLGLRLIYFSYDVKMKEKGDIPEGYSVSREKKERFSLILESASTNQTSMYLCASSSTGGFHNEQFFGPGTRLTVL.

The V and J genes are TRBV27 and TRBJ2-2; TRBD2 is a possible D gene (7 bases). The length of the CDR3 is 18 residues. Trimming stripped 2 bases from V and 6 bases from J, with 22 bases between. Germline assignment: CDR1 MNHEY and CDR2 SMNVEV (reference sequence). The CDR3 coding sequence is TGTGCCAGCAGTTTAAGTTCGGGGGGCTTAGCGGTCGCCGGGGAGCTGTTTTTT. This encodes CASSLSSGGLAVAGELFF.

This chain uses TRBV19 with TRBJ1-5; TRBD1 is a possible D gene (6 bases). The CDR3 covers 15 residues. V was shortened by 3 bases and J by 2 bases, with 11 bases between the two germline ends. Germline V CDR1 and CDR2: LNHDA, SQIVND (reference sequence). The CDR3 DNA reads as TGTGCCAGTAGTATCGAGGGGGACCGCAATCAGCCCCAGCATTTT. Amino acid sequence: CASSIEGDRNQPQHF.

The rearrangement uses TRBV11-2 and TRBJ1-5; 9 bases are a match to TRBD1. The length of the CDR3 is 15 residues. V lost 1 base and J lost 6; bases outside the gene matches: 4. CDR1 SGHAT and CDR2 FQNNGV come from the germline V gene. Here the CDR3 reads CASSLVGTGSQPQHF. The CDR3 DNA reads as TGTGCCAGCAGCTTAGTCGGGACAGGGAGTCAGCCCCAGCATTTT.

This chain joins TRBV3-1 (or the pseudogene TRBV3-2) and TRBJ2-7; D unclear. CDR3 size: 12 residues. V shed 1 base and J shed 6 bases, with 7 bases lying between them. Looked up from germline, CDR1 is LGHDT and CDR2 is YNNKEL (reference sequence). The CDR3: CASSQVASEQYF. Here the CDR3 DNA reads TGTGCCAGCAGCCAAGTAGCTAGCGAGCAGTACTTC.

This rearrangement joins TRBV6-2 or TRBV6-3 to TRBJ2-7; TRBD2 might be the D (5 bases). Germline V lookup: CDR1 MNHEY, CDR2 SVGEGT. The V and J ends lost 4 bases and 3 bases respectively, with 13 bases between them. The CDR3 spans 14 residues. The CDR3 protein is CASSFEGFGYEQYF. As DNA, the CDR3 is TGTGCCAGCAGTTTCGAGGGATTTGGCTACGAGCAGTACTTC.

The chain couples TRBV9 to TRBJ1-2; D is ambiguous. CDR1 is SGDLS and CDR2 is YYNGEE in the germline V gene. Trimming shortened V by 1 base and J by 8 bases, and 18 bases separated the two germline ends. The CDR3 has 15 residues. CDR3 DNA: TGTGCCAGCAGCGTAAATCAGGCCGATCTCGGAGGCTACACCTTC. Translation: CASSVNQADLGGYTF.

V usage is TRBV5-6 and J usage is TRBJ2-7, with 8 bases matching TRBD1. The germline V gene encodes CDR1 SGHDT and CDR2 YYEEEE. This CDR3 has 15 amino acids. Trimming cost V 4 bases and J 2 bases; bases outside gene matches: 8. CDR3 sequence: CASSPARTGTYEQYF. DNA for the CDR3: TGTGCCAGCAGCCCCGCCAGGACAGGGACCTACGAGCAGTACTTC. The variable domain in full, with the rest retrieved from reference TRBV5-6 and TRBJ2-7, is DAGVTQSPTHLIKTRGQQVTLRCSPKSGHDTVSWYQQALGQGPQFIFQYYEEEERQRGNFPDRFSGHQFPNYSSELNVNALLLGDSALYLCASSPARTGTYEQYFGPGTRLTVT.

The V and J genes are TRBV18 and TRBJ2-5; 9 bases line up with TRBD2. Looked up from germline, CDR1 is KGHSH and CDR2 is LQKENI. J lost 7 bases, V lost 5 bases, and 11 bases had no gene match. The CDR3 is 15 residues long. The CDR3 loop reads CASSSTSGQGVTQYF. The CDR3 nucleotides read TGTGCCAGCTCATCGACTAGCGGCCAGGGCGTGACCCAGTACTTC.